The 17 T cell receptor beta chains presented below share a single source sample, sequenced in a study of blood T cell repertoires in COVID-19. Assay used: immunoSEQ multiplex PCR; TCRdb lists only in-frame clones, some missing. Of 150,000 to 200,000 clones listed, around 90% are singletons. The specimen was peripheral blood. These TCRs come from a man in his 60s with acute or convalescent COVID-19.

This clone was counted a single time. The chain combines TRBV12-3 or TRBV12-4 with TRBJ1-2; possibly TRBD1 for D (5 bases). Trimming removed 6 bases at V and 2 bases at J, with 10 bases between. The CDR3 has 13 residues. The CDR3 sequence: CASSQTVNYGYTF. For the CDR3, the DNA is TGTGCCAGCAGCCAGACAGTCAACTATGGCTACACCTTC.

The chain links TRBV7-2 to TRBJ2-5, with D possibly matching TRBD1 (5 bases). Trimming stripped 2 bases from V and 4 bases from J, with 11 bases between. From germline, CDR1 is SGHTA and CDR2 FQGNSA. CDR3 length equals 14 residues. The CDR3 spells CASSLNSGAETQYF. CDR3 coding DNA: TGTGCCAGCAGCTTAAACAGTGGGGCAGAGACCCAGTACTTC.

J is TRBJ1-1 and V is TRBV6-5, with D hard to call. In germline, CDR1 is MNHEY, CDR2 SVGAGI. The CDR3 length is 11 residues. The V gene lost 8 bases and the J gene lost 5 bases, with 9 bases spanning the gap. As DNA, the CDR3 is TGTGCCAGCGGGCGGGGAACTGAAGCTTTCTTT. It yields the protein CASGRGTEAFF.

This chain links TRBV7-8 with TRBJ1-2; 7 positions agree with TRBD1. The J segment lost 4 bases and the V segment lost 5 bases, leaving 7 bases of the junction unmatched. This CDR3 contains 14 residues. The V gene's germline CDR1 is SGHVS and CDR2 FQNEAQ. The CDR3 DNA reads as TGTGCCAGCAGCGCACTACAGGGGACCTATGGCTACACCTTC. Translated: CASSALQGTYGYTF.

The V and J genes are TRBV27 and TRBJ1-2; 8 nucleotides match TRBD1. In germline, CDR1 is MNHEY, CDR2 SMNVEV (reference sequence). This CDR3 is 15 amino acids long. V trimming: 0 bases; J trimming: 9 bases; junction bases outside the gene matches: 9. The CDR3 DNA follows: TGTGCCAGCAGTTTATCTTTGGACAGGGACACTCGCTACACCTTC. Translating it yields CASSLSLDRDTRYTF.

This chain connects TRBV10-3 to TRBJ2-7, with a weak D call TRBD2 (5 bases). The CDR3 runs to 13 residues. The V gene lost 11 bases and the J gene lost 1 base, with 15 bases spanning the gap. Germline V gene data show CDR1 as ENHRY and CDR2 as SYGVKD. The CDR3 loop reads CASRREGSYEQYF. The CDR3 bases are TGTGCCTCTAGACGGGAAGGTTCCTACGAGCAGTACTTC.

This clone has just a few counts. The chain recombines TRBV24-1 with TRBJ1-5; 11 nucleotides align to TRBD1. The V and J ends lost 3 bases and 6 bases, in that order; junction bases with no gene match: 6. This CDR3 has 16 residues. The germline CDR1 and CDR2 sequences are KGHDR and SFDVKD. In DNA, the CDR3 is TGTGCCACCAGTGATCCGGACAGGGGGCTCAGTCAGCCCCAGCATTTT. As protein: CATSDPDRGLSQPQHF.

The chain links TRBV19 to TRBJ1-4; 7 positions agree with TRBD1. Germline lookup yields CDR1 LNHDA and CDR2 SQIVND (reference sequence). The CDR3 runs 15 residues. Trimming cost V 10 bases and J 7 bases; bases outside gene matches: 15. CDR3 protein: CATSGQNLISEKLFF. The CDR3 bases are TGTGCCACTTCGGGACAGAATCTAATAAGTGAAAAACTGTTTTTT.

The chain joins TRBV27 to TRBJ1-2; 11 positions agree with TRBD1. The germline V gene has CDR1 MNHEY and CDR2 SMNVEV (reference sequence). The CDR3 is made up of 14 amino acids. The ends lost 5 bases at V and 8 bases at J; junction bases unmatched: 7. DNA of the CDR3: TGTGCCAGCAGTAAAAGGGACAGGGGGAAAGGCTACACCTTC. Protein sequence: CASSKRDRGKGYTF.

The CDR3 bases are TGTGCCAGCAGCTGGGCCGGGGGATCAGGCGAAAAACTGTTTTTT. Encoded protein: CASSWAGGSGEKLFF. This rearrangement joins TRBV11-2 to TRBJ1-4; weak D call: TRBD1 (5 bases). The CDR3 length is 15 residues. V was pared by 4 bases and J by 8 bases, with 17 bases between. Germline CDR1 SGHAT, CDR2 FQNNGV.

The chain is built from TRBV7-2 and TRBJ2-7; D is uncertain. The germline V gene has CDR1 SGHTA and CDR2 FQGNSA. Trimming shortened V by 4 bases and J by 0 bases, and 4 bases separated the two germline ends. The CDR3 totals 12 residues. Written as DNA, the CDR3 is TGTGCCAGCAGCTCGAGCTCCTACGAGCAGTACTTC. This codes for CASSSSSYEQYF.

The V call is TRBV30, the J call TRBJ1-1, with D perhaps TRBD1 (6 bases). Trimming removed 2 bases from V and 2 bases from J, with 9 bases in between. Germline V gives CDR1 GTSNPN, CDR2 SVGIG (reference sequence). The CDR3 spans 13 residues. CDR3 region: CAWSTDRNTEAFF. CDR3 in DNA: TGTGCCTGGAGTACGGACAGAAACACTGAAGCTTTCTTT.

This chain connects TRBV6-5 to TRBJ2-7; 9 nucleotides align to TRBD1. V shed 4 bases, J shed 3 bases, and the junction held 1 base outside the gene matches. Germline CDR1 reads MNHEY; CDR2 reads SVGAGI. The CDR3 length is 13 residues. DNA of the CDR3: TGTGCCAGCAGTTTGGGACAGGGCTACGAGCAGTACGTC. Protein product: CASSLGQGYEQYV.

The chain joins TRBV24-1 to TRBJ1-1; 7 bases agree with TRBD1. The CDR3 is 14 residues long. V trimming: 7 bases; J trimming: 1 base; junction bases outside the gene matches: 5. Germline CDR1 and CDR2: KGHDR and SFDVKD. CDR3 DNA: TGTGCCACCAGGCATGGGACAGCGAACACTGAAGCTTTCTTT. This codes for CATRHGTANTEAFF.

The CDR3 reads CASSFSQGGGYTF. In nucleotides, the CDR3 is TGTGCCAGCAGTTTTTCACAGGGGGGTGGCTACACCTTC. The chain recombines TRBV12-3 or TRBV12-4 with TRBJ1-2; 8 bases line up with TRBD1. V lost 3 bases, J lost 7 bases, and 4 bases stayed unmatched. This CDR3 is built from 13 residues.

J is TRBJ2-3 and V is TRBV30; 8 nucleotides match TRBD2. V lost 0 bases to trimming and J lost 0 bases; unmatched junction nucleotides: 2. Germline lookup yields CDR1 GTSNPN and CDR2 SVGIG (reference sequence). The CDR3 is made up of 15 amino acids. In nucleotides, the CDR3 is TGTGCCTGGAGTGTACTAGCGGCTAGCACAGATACGCAGTATTTT. This translates into CAWSVLAASTDTQYF.

The chain has TRBV27 and TRBJ2-3; 7 bases fit TRBD2. After removal of 3 bases from V and 6 bases from J, the junction contained 9 bases not matched to a gene. The germline gives CDR1 MNHEY, CDR2 SMNVEV (reference sequence). The CDR3 consists of 15 residues. CDR3 nucleotide sequence: TGTGCCAGCAGTTTCGGCGGGACTATGTTGGATACGCAGTATTTT. Residues: CASSFGGTMLDTQYF.